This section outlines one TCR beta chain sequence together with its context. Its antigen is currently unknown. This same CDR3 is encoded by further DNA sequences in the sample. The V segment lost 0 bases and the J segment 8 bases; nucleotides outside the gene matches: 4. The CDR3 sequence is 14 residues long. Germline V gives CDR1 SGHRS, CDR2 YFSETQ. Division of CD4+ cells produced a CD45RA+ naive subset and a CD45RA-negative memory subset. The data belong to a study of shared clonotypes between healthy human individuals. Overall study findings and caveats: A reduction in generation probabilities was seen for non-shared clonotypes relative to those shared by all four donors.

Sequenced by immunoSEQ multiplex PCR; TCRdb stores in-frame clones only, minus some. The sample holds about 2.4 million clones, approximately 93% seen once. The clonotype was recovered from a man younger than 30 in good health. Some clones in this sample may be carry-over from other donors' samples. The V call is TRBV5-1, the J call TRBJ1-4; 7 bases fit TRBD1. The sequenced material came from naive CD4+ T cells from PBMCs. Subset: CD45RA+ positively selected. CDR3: CASSLGQGDEKLFF. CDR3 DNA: TGCGCCAGCAGCTTGGGGCAGGGGGACGAAAAACTGTTTTTT.